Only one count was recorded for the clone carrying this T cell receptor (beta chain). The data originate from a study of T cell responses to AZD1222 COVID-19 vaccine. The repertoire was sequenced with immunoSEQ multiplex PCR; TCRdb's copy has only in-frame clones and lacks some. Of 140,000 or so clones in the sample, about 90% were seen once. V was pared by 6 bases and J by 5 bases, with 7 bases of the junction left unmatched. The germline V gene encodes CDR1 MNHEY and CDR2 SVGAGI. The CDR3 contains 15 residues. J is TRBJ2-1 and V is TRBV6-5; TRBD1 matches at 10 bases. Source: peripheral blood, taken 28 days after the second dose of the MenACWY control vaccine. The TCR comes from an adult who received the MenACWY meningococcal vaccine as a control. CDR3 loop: CASSIDRGRDNEQFF. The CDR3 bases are TGTGCCAGCAGCATTGACAGGGGGCGCGACAATGAGCAGTTCTTC.